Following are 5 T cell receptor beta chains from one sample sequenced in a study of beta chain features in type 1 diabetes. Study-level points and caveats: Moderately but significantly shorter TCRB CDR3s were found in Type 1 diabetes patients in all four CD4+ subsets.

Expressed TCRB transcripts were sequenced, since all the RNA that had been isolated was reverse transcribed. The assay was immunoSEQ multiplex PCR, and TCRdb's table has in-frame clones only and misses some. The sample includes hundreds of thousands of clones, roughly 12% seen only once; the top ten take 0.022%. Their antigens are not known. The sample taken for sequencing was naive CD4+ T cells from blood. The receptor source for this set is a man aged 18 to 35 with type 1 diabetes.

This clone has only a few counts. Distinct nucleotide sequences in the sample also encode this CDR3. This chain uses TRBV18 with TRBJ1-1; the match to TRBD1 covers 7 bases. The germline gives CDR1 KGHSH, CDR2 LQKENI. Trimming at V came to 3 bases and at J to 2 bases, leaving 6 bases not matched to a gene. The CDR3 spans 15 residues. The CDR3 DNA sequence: TGTGCCAGCTCACCTCGGACAGGAGCTAACACTGAAGCTTTCTTT. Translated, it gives CASSPRTGANTEAFF.

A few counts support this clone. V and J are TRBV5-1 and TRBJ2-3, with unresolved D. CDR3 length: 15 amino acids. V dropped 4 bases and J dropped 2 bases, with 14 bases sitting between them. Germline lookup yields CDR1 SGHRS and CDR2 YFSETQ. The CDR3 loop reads CASSLDTPATDTQYF. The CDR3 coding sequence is TGCGCCAGCAGCCTAGACACCCCTGCCACAGATACGCAGTATTTT.

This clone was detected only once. This chain's CDR3 is CASSSPQGRGEKLFF. CDR3 DNA: TGTGCCAGCAGTTCCCCCCAGGGGAGGGGTGAAAAACTGTTTTTT. The chain recombines TRBV28 with TRBJ1-4; possible D gene TRBD1, 6 bases. The V end was cut by 4 bases, the J end by 7 bases, with 16 bases between. The CDR3 is 15 residues long. Germline CDR1 is MDHEN and CDR2 is SYDVKM.

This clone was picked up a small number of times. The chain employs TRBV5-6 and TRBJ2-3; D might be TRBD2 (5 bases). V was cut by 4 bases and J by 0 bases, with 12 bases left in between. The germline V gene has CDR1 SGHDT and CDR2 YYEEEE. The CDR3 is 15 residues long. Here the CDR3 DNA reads TGTGCCAGCAGCCAGACTACATCTAGCACAGATACGCAGTATTTT. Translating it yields CASSQTTSSTDTQYF. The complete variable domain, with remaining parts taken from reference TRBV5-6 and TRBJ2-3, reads DAGVTQSPTHLIKTRGQQVTLRCSPKSGHDTVSWYQQALGQGPQFIFQYYEEEERQRGNFPDRFSGHQFPNYSSELNVNALLLGDSALYLCASSQTTSSTDTQYFGPGTRLTVL.

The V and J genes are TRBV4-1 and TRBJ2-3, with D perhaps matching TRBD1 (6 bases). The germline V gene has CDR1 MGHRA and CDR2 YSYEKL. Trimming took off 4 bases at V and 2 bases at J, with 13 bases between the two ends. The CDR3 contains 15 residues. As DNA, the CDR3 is TGCGCCAGCAGCCCTTCCGGGACAAACACAGATACGCAGTATTTT. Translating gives CASSPSGTNTDTQYF.